This section outlines one T cell receptor beta chain sequence together with its context. Time point given: baseline pretreatment blood. As to treatment: 15 Gy SBRT to primary tumor, nephrectomy 4 weeks later. This renal cell carcinoma was of the clear cell type. Only in-frame clones appear in the TCRdb table, and some are missing; sequencing was by immunoSEQ multiplex PCR. The table lists tens of thousands of clones, 82% of them singletons, with roughly 6.1% in the top ten. The sample is drawn from a study of radiation and T cells in renal cell carcinoma. The material sequenced was blood, taken from a patient whose treatment included radiotherapy and nephrectomy. The TCR comes from a man aged 55-75 years with renal cell carcinoma.

CDR3 coding DNA: TGTGCCAGCAGTTTCCTTAGGGCGGGACTAGCCGGGACCCAGTACTTC. This gives the protein CASSFLRAGLAGTQYF. V and J are TRBV6-6 and TRBJ2-5; 9 bases fit TRBD2. Germline lookup yields CDR1 MNHNY and CDR2 SVGAGI (reference sequence). V was clipped by 4 bases and J by 7 bases; unmatched bases: 13. The CDR3 length is 16 residues.